This T cell receptor beta chain was profiled in a study of a mutant IDH1 vaccine in newly diagnosed glioma. Study as a whole: Patients arrived already treated with radiotherapy, temozolomide, or both, most having had both. The study, taken as a whole, reports: Vaccination elicited immune responses in approximately 93% of patients.

Sample time point: week 47, end of study. Each vaccine dose was 300 ug of mutant IDH1 20-mer peptide, with topical imiquimod. Profiled with immunoSEQ multiplex PCR; TCRdb holds only in-frame clones, not every one. The table records tens of thousands of clones, about 81% of them present only once. Details on this clone: Its matching antigen is unknown. The same CDR3 can be traced to other DNA sequences in this sample.

CDR3 length equals 13 residues. V lost 11 bases, J lost 6 bases, and 17 bases lay in between. Germline CDR1 and CDR2: MNHNY and SVGAGI (reference sequence). V usage is TRBV6-6 and J usage is TRBJ2-1; D is perhaps TRBD2 (6 bases). The TCR comes from a man in his forties or fifties with glioma. The sequencing used PBMCs, collected from a glioma patient whose treatment included an IDH1 peptide vaccine. CDR3 in amino acids: CAGTGGAGNEQFF. CDR3 coding DNA: TGTGCCGGGACGGGCGGGGCCGGCAATGAGCAGTTCTTC.